The source of this T cell receptor (beta chain) is a study of T-cell reconstitution after alpha-beta-depleted transplantation in children. Unique molecular identifiers were incorporated into the prepared TCRbeta library. TCRdb independently ran MiXCR on the PCR reads; one entry per CDR3 protein. Here the sample spans some 240,000 distinct CDR3 sequences, around 12% being singletons. The ends lost 6 bases at V and 3 bases at J; junction bases unmatched: 10. Germline V CDR1 and CDR2: MNHEY, SVGEGT. The CDR3 is 15 residues long. The TCR was taken from a human donor who donated a stem cell graft to a child with acute lymphoblastic leukemia. The chain links TRBV6-2 or TRBV6-3 to TRBJ2-7; 8 bases line up with TRBD2. This material consisted of PBMCs from the stem cell graft donor, taken from the stem cell graft. Here the CDR3 reads CASSPGGAIYYEQYF. Here the CDR3 DNA reads TGTGCCAGCAGCCCCGGGGGGGCTATATACTACGAGCAGTACTTC.